This entry concerns a single T cell receptor (beta chain). This sample is drawn from a study of T cell changes during pregnancy in multiple sclerosis. V lost 6 bases to trimming and J lost 7 bases; unmatched junction nucleotides: 10. The CDR3 consists of 15 residues. Looked up from germline, CDR1 is MGHDK and CDR2 is SYGVNS. Measured with immunoSEQ multiplex PCR; TCRdb has only the in-frame clones, and not every one. In the table there are 90,000 to 95,000 clones, just under 95% of which are singletons. The material was peripheral blood, obtained in the first trimester of pregnancy. This sequence joins TRBV25-1 and TRBJ2-1, with 9 bases matching TRBD2. This clonotype was sampled from a female donor with multiple sclerosis, enrolled in a pregnancy study. CDR3 nucleotide sequence: TGTGCCAGCAGGGTCTCGCGGGGGGGCTGGAATGAGCAGTTCTTC. It translates to CASRVSRGGWNEQFF.